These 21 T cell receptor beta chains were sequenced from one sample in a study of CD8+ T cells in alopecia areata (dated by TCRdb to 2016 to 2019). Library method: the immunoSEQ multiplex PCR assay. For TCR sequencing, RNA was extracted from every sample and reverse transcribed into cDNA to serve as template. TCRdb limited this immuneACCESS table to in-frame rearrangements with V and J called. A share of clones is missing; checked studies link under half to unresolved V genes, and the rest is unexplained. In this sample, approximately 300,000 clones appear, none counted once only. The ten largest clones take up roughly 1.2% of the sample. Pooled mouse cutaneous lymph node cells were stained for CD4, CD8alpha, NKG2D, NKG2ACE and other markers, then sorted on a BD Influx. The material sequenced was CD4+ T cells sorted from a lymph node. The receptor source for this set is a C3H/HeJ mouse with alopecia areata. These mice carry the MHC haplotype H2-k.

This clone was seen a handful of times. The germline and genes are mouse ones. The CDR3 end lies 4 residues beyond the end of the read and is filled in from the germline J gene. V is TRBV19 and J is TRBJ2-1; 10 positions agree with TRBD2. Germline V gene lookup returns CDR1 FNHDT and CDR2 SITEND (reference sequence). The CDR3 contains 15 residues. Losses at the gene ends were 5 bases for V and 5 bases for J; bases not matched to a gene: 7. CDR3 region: CASSHWGGGDAEQFF. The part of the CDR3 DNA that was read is TGTGCCAGCAGCCACTGGGGGGGTGGTGATGCT.

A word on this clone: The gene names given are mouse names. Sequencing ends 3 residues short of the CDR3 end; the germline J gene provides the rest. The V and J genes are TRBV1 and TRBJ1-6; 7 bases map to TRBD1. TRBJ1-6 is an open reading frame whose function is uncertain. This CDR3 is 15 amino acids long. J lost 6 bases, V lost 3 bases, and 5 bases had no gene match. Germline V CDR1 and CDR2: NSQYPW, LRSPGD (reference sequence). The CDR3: CTCSAQGQPNSPLYF. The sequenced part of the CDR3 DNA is TGCACCTGCAGTGCGCAGGGACAGCCTAATTCGCCC.

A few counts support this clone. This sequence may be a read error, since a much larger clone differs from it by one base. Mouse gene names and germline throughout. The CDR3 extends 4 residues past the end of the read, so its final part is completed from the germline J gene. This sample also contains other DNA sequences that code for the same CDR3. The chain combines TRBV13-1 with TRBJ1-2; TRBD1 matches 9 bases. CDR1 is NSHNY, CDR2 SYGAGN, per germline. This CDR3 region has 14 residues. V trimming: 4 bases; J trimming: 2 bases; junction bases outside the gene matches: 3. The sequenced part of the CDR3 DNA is TGTGCCAGCAGTCGGGACAGGGCGAACTCC. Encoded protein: CASSRDRANS. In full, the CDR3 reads CASSRDRANSDYTF.

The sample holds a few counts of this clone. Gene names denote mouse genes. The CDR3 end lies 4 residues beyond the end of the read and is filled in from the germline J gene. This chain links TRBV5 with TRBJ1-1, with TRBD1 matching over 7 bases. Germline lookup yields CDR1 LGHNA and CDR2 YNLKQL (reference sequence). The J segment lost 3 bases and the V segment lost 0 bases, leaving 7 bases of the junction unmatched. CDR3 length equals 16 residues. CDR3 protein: CASSQDRQGGDTEVFF. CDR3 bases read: TGTGCCAGCAGCCAAGATAGACAGGGCGGGGACACA.

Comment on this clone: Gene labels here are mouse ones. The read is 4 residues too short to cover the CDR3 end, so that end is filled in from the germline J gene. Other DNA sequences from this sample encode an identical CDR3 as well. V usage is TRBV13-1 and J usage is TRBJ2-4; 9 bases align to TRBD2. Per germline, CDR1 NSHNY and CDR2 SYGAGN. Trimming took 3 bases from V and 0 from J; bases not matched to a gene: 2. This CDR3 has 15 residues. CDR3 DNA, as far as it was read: TGTGCCAGCAGTGGGACTGGGGTAAGTCAAAAC. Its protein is CASSGTGVSQN. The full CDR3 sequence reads CASSGTGVSQNTLYF.

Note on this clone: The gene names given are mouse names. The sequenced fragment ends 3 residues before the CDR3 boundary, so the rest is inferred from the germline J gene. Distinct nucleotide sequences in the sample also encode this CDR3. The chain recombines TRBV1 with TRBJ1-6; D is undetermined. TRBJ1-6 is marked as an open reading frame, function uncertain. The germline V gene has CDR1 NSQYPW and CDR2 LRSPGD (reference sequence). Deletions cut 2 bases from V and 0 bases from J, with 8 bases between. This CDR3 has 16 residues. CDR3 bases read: TGCACCTGCAGTGCACCACAGAATTCCTATAATTCGCCC. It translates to CTCSAPQNSYNSP. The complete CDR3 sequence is CTCSAPQNSYNSPLYF.

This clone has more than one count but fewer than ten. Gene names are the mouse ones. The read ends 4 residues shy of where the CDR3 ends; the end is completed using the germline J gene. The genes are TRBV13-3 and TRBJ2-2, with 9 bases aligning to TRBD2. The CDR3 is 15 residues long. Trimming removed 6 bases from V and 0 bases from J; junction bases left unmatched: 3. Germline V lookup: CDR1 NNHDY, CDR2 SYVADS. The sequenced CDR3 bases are TGTGCCAGCAATCGGACTGGGGCAAACACCGGG. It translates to CASNRTGANTG. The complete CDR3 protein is CASNRTGANTGQLYF.

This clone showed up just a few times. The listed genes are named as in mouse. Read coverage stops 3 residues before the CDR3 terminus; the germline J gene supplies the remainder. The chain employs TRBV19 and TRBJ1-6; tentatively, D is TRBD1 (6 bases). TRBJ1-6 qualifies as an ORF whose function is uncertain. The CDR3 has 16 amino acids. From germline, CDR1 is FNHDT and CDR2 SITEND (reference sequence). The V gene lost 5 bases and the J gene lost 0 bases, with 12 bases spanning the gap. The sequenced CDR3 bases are TGTGCCAGCAGATGGGACATATATTCCTATAATTCGCCC. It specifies CASRWDIYSYNSP. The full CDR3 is CASRWDIYSYNSPLYF.

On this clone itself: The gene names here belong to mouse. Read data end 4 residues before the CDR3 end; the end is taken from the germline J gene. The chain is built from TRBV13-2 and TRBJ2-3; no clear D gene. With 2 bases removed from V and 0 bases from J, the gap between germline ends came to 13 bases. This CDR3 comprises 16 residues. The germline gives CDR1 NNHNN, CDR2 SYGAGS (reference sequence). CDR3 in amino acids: CASGESQSSSAETLYF. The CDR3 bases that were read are TGTGCCAGCGGTGAATCGCAGTCTTCTAGTGCAGAA.

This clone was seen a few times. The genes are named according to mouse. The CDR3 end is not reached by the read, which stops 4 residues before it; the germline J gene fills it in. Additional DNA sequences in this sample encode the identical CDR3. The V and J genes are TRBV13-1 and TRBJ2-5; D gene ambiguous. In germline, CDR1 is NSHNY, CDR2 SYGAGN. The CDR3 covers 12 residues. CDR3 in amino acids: CASSAGFDTQYF. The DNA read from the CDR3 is TGTGCCAGCAGTGCTGGTTTTGAC.

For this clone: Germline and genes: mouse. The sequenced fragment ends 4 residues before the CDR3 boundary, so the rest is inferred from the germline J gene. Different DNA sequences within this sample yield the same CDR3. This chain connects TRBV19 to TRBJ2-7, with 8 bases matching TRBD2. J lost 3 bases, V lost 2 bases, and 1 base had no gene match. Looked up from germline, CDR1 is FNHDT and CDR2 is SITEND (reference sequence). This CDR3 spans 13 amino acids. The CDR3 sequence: CASSIWGGYEQYF. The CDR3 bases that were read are TGTGCCAGCAGTATTTGGGGGGGCTAT.

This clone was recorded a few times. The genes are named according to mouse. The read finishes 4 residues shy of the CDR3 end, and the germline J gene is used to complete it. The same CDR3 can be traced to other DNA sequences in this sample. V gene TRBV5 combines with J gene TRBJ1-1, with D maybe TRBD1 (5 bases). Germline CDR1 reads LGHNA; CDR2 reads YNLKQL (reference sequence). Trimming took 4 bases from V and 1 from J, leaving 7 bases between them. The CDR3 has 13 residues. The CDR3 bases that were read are TGTGCCAGCAGCCCCCAGGGAAACACA. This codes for CASSPQGNT. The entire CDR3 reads CASSPQGNTEVFF.

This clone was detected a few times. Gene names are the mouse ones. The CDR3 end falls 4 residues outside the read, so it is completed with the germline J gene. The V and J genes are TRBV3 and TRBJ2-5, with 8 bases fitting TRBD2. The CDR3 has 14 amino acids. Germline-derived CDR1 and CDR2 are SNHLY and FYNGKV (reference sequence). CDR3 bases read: TGTGCCAGCAGCCGGGGGGGGCGCAAAGAC. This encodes CASSRGGRKD. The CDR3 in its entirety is CASSRGGRKDTQYF.

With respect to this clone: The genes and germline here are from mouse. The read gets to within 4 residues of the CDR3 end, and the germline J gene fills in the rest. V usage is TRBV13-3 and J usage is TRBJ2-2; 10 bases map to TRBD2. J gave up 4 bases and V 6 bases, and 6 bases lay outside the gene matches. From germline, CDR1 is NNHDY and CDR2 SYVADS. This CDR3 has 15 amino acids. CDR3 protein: CASIPGGAATGQLYF. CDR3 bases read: TGTGCCAGCATTCCTGGGGGGGCCGCCACCGGG.

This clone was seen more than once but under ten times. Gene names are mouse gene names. The CDR3 bases that were read are TGTGCTAGCAGTAGGGGACAGGGGGCGCGAAACACA. It yields the protein CASSRGQGARNT. The entire CDR3 protein reads CASSRGQGARNTEVFF. The V call is TRBV17, the J call TRBJ1-1, with 12 bases identical to TRBD1. The read comes to an end 4 residues before the CDR3 does, leaving the germline J gene to fill in the end. The junction had 3 bases not matched to a gene; V was cut back by 3 bases and J by 1 base. The V gene's germline CDR1 is MNHDT and CDR2 YYDKIL. The CDR3 loop spans 16 amino acids.

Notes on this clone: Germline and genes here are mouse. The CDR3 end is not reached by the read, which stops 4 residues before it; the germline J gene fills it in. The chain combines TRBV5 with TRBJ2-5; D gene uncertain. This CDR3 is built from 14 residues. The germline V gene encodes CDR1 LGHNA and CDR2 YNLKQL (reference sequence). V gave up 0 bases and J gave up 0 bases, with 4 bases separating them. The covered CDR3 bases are TGTGCCAGCAGCCAAGACAAGAACCAAGAC. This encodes CASSQDKNQD. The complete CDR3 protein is CASSQDKNQDTQYF.

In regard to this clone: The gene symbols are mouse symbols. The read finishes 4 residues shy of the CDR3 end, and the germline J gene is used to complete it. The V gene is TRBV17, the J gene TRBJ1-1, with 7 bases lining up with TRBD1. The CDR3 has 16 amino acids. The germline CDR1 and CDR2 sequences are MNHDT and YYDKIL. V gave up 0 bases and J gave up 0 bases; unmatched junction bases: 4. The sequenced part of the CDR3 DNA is TGTGCTAGCAGTAGAGACGGAGGGACAGCAAACACA. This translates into CASSRDGGTANT. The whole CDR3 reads CASSRDGGTANTEVFF.

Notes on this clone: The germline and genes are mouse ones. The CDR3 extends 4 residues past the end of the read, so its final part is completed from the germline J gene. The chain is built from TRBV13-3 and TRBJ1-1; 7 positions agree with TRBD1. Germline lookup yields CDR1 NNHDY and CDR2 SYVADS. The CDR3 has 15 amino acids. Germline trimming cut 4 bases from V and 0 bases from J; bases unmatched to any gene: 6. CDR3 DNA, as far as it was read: TGTGCCAGCAGTCCCGACAGGGCTGCAAACACA. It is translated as CASSPDRAANT. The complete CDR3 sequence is CASSPDRAANTEVFF.

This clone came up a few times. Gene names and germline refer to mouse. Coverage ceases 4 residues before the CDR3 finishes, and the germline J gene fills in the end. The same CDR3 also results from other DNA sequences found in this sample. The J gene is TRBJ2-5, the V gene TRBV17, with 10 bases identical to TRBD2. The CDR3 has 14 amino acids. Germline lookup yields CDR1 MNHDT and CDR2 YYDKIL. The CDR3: CASSRLGGKDTQYF. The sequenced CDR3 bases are TGTGCTAGCAGCAGACTGGGGGGAAAAGAC. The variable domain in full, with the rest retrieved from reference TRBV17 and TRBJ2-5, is DTTVKQNPRYKLARVGKPVNLICSQTMNHDTMYWYQKKPNQAPKLLLFYYDKILNREADTFEKFQSSRPNNSFCSLYIGSAGLEYSAMYLCASSRLGGKDTQYFGPGTRLLVL.

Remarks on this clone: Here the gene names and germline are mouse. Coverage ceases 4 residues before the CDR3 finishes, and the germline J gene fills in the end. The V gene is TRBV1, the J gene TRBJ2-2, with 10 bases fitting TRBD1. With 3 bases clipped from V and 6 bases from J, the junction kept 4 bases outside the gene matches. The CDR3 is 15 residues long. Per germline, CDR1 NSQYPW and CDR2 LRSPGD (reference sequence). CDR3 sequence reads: CTCSAGTGDPGQLYF. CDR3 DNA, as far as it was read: TGCACCTGCAGTGCCGGGACAGGGGACCCCGGG.

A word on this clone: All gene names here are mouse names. The CDR3 protein is CAWRTGGGYERLFF. The CDR3 DNA, read in part, is TGTGCCTGGAGGACTGGGGGGGGGTACGAA. The V gene is TRBV31, the J gene TRBJ1-4; maybe TRBD1 (5 bases). The read falls 4 residues short of the CDR3 end, and the missing part is taken from the germline J gene. Deletions cut 3 bases from V and 6 bases from J, with 14 bases between. Germline V gene data show CDR1 as GKSSPN and CDR2 as SITVG. The CDR3 covers 14 residues.